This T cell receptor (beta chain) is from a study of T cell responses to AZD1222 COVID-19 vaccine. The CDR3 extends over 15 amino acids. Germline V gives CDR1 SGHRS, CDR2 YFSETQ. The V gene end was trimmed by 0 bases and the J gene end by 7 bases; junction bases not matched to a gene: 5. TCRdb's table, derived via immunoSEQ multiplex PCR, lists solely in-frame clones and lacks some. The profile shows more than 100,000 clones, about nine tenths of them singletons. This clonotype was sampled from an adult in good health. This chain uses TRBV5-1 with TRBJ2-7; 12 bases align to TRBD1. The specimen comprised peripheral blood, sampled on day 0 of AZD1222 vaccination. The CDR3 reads CASSLEGDRGREQYF. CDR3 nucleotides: TGCGCCAGCAGCTTGGAAGGGGACAGGGGGCGAGAGCAGTACTTC.